These T cell receptor beta chains were read from a single sample in a study of blood T cell repertoires in COVID-19. Some clones are missing from TCRdb's copy, which holds only in-frame ones; the method was immunoSEQ multiplex PCR. The sample consists of some 210,000 clones, around 86% of them appearing once. The sample consisted of peripheral blood. The receptors originated from a man aged 55-75 years who had recovered from COVID-19. The conserved cysteine and the conserved F or W are not part of the CDR3 here.

v_call,j_call,cdr3_aa
TRBV7-2,TRBJ1-6,ASSLVETVNSPLH
TRBV6-5,TRBJ1-2,ASSYARQGSHGYT
TRBV9,TRBJ2-2,ASSVGRGNRGRTNTGELF
TRBV5-1,TRBJ2-6,ASSLATGANVLT
TRBV6-5,TRBJ2-5,ASSYSSGGSETQY
TRBV7-2,TRBJ2-1,ASSPGLAGANEQF
TRBV28,TRBJ1-1,ASIRGKGEAF
TRBV15,TRBJ2-1,ATSGRTSGYNEQF
TRBV19,TRBJ2-2,ASSPLTSGAGELF
TRBV6-4,TRBJ2-4,ASSEETGGRSIQY
TRBV4-2,TRBJ2-7,ASSHGLAGWGVEQY
TRBV24-1,TRBJ2-2,ATSDPGTSGGANTGELF
TRBV5-1,TRBJ2-3,ASLAGGPTDTQY
TRBV5-5,TRBJ1-4,ASSYGRDSGFATNEKLF
TRBV5-1,TRBJ2-4,ASSPTDGSKNIQY
TRBV5-1,TRBJ1-1,ASSLAVLRNTEAF
TRBV7-2,TRBJ1-5,ASSLAWDSGNQPQH
TRBV11-1,TRBJ2-5,ASSPSWGEETQY
TRBV7-8,TRBJ1-1,ASSLDQGATEAF
TRBV29-1,TRBJ2-3,SVEDGTGHLNTQY
TRBV3-1/TRBV3-2,TRBJ2-1,ASSQGDNEQF
TRBV5-1,TRBJ2-2,ASSSQGLNTGELF
TRBV19,TRBJ2-5,ASSIAGTGRETQY
TRBV19,TRBJ2-3,ASSFSGTGATDTQY
TRBV11-2,TRBJ2-3,ASSLGTSGLTDTQY
TRBV27,TRBJ2-5,ASRTRFDVETQY
TRBV19,TRBJ2-7,ASSTPQAGVGSYEQY
TRBV28,TRBJ1-1,ASSADRRPEAF
TRBV6-6,TRBJ2-7,ASRPGQGIYEQY
TRBV7-2,TRBJ2-7,ASSLELAGEQY
TRBV11-1,TRBJ2-5,ASSPRWGDQETQY
TRBV5-1,TRBJ2-3,ASSSGMDTQY
TRBV5-1,TRBJ2-1,ASSLIAGGSYNEQF
TRBV2,TRBJ2-5,ASETGGAQTQY
TRBV18,TRBJ2-3,ASSAPAGTDTQY
TRBV24-1,TRBJ2-1,ATSNSYNEQF
TRBV7-3,TRBJ2-3,ASSASGSTDTQY
TRBV5-4,TRBJ2-7,ASSPRTSGSSYEQY
TRBV3-1/TRBV3-2,TRBJ2-3,ASSKTGTDTQY
TRBV29-1,TRBJ2-2,SVVPGDRDTGELF
TRBV18,TRBJ2-1,ASSPDLRTNGEQF